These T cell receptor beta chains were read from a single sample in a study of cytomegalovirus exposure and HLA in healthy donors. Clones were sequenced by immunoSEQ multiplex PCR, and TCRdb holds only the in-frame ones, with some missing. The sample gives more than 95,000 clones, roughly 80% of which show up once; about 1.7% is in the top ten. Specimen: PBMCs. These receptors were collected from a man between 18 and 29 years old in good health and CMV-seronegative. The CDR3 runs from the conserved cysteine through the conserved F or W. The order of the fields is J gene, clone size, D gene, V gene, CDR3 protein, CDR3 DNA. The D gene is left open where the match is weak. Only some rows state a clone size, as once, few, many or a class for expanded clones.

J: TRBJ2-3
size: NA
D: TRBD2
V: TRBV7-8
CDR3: CASIETSGGTDTQYF
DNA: TGTGCCAGCATTGAGACTAGCGGGGGCACAGATACGCAGTATTTT

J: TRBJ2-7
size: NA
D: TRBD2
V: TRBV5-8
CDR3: CASSLGVLAGEQYF
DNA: TGTGCCAGCAGCTTGGGGGTCCTAGCGGGGGAGCAGTACTTC

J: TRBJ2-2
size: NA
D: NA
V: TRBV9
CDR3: CASSVDRGANTGELFF
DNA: TGTGCCAGCAGCGTAGATAGGGGCGCGAACACCGGGGAGCTGTTTTTT

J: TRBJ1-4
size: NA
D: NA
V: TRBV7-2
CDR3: CASSLVRLGRATNEKLFF
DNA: TGTGCCAGCAGCTTAGTCCGCCTGGGGCGCGCAACTAATGAAAAACTGTTTTTT

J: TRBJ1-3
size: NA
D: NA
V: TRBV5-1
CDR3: CASSLGAQGYGNTIYF
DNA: TGCGCCAGCAGCTTGGGGGCCCAGGGGTATGGAAACACCATATATTTT

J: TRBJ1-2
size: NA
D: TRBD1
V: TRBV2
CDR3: CASSLQGDYGYTF
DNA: TGTGCCAGCAGTTTACAGGGGGACTATGGCTACACCTTC

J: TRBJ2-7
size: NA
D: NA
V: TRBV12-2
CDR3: CASRILRCYEQYF
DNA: TGTGCAAGTCGCATTCTCAGGTGCTACGAGCAGTACTTC

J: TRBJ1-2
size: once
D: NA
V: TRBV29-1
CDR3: CSVGSPSGGYTF
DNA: TGCAGCGTTGGTTCCCCCTCGGGGGGCTACACCTTC

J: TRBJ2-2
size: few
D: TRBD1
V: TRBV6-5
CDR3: CASSLKQGVPGELFF
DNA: TGTGCCAGCAGTTTAAAACAGGGGGTCCCCGGGGAGCTGTTTTTT

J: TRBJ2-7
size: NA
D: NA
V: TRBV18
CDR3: CASSSLPQGPLDEQYF
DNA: TGTGCCAGCTCATCACTGCCCCAGGGGCCCTTGGACGAGCAGTACTTC

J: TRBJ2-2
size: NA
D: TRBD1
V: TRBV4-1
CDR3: CASSPYGTGAGELFF
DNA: TGCGCCAGCAGCCCCTACGGGACAGGGGCCGGGGAGCTGTTTTTT

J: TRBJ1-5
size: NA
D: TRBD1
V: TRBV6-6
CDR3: CASSYGQDQPQHF
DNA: TGTGCCAGCAGTTACGGACAGGATCAGCCCCAGCATTTT

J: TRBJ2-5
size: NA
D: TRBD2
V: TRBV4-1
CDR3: CASSQAGKGLAGEETQYF
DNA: TGCGCCAGCAGCCAAGCCGGGAAGGGACTAGCGGGGGAAGAGACCCAGTACTTC

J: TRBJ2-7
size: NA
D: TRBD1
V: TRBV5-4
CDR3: CASSLTGVEQYF
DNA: TGTGCCAGCAGCTTGACAGGGGTCGAGCAGTACTTC

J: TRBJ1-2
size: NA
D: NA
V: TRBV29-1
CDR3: CSVRVRLYGYTF
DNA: TGCAGCGTTAGAGTGCGGCTCTATGGCTACACCTTC

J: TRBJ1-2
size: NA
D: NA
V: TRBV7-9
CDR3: CSSSLGPTGPTGHGYTF
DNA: TGTTCCAGCAGCTTGGGTCCTACCGGGCCGACAGGTCATGGCTACACCTTC

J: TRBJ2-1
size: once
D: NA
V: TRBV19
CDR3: CASLRNGYNEQFF
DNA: TGTGCCAGCCTAAGAAACGGGTACAATGAGCAGTTCTTC

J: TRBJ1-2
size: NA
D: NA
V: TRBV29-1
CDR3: CTADSPNYGYTF
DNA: TGCACGGCGGACAGTCCTAACTATGGCTACACCTTC

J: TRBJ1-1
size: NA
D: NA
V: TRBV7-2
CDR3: CASSPRASTEAFF
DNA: TGTGCCAGCAGCCCCAGGGCCTCCACTGAAGCTTTCTTT

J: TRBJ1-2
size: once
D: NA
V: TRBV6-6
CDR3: CASQQGSGYTF
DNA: TGTGCCAGTCAACAGGGCTCTGGCTACACCTTC

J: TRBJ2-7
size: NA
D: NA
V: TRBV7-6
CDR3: CASSLAGAPYEQYF
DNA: TGTGCCAGCAGCTTAGCGGGGGCGCCCTACGAGCAGTACTTC

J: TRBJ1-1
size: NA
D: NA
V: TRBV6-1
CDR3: CASSRSEGPEAFF
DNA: TGTGCCAGCAGTCGAAGTGAGGGTCCTGAAGCTTTCTTT

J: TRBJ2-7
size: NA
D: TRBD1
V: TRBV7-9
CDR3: CASSSTGTVHEQYF
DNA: TGTGCCAGCAGCTCAACCGGGACAGTCCACGAGCAGTACTTC

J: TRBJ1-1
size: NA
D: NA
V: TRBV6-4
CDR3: CASSISLQTEAFF
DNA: TGTGCCAGCAGTATTTCGTTACAGACTGAAGCTTTCTTT

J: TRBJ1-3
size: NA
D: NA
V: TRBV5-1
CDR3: CASSQSGTSSGNTIYF
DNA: TGCGCCAGCAGCCAATCCGGGACAAGCTCTGGAAACACCATATATTTT

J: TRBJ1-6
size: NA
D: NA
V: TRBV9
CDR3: CASSAPSGYNSPLHF
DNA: TGTGCCAGCAGCGCTCCCTCGGGATATAATTCACCCCTCCACTTT

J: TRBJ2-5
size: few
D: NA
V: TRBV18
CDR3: CASSPSGETQYF
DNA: TGTGCCAGCTCACCATCGGGAGAGACCCAGTACTTC

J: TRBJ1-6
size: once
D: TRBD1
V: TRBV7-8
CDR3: CASSPRTGPRNSPLHF
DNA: TGTGCCAGCAGCCCTCGGACAGGGCCTCGTAATTCACCCCTCCACTTT